The TCR beta chain under discussion was sequenced for a study of shared clonotypes between healthy human individuals. Regarding the study as a whole: Donor scarcity curtailed the genetic and exposure-history diversity represented herein.

Genomic DNA (from each subset) was split evenly across several immunoSEQ plates. Data came from immunoSEQ multiplex PCR; TCRdb stores just in-frame clones and leaves some out. The sample lists around 1.9 million clones; around 95% were seen once. With respect to this clone: Its target is not known.

Naivety among CD8 cells was defined by CD45RO negativity and positive CCR7 selection, thereby excluding terminally differentiated effector memory CD45RA+ cells. The clonotype originates from a man aged 18 to 30 in good health. Some clones in this sample may be carry-over from other donors' samples. Sequencing was carried out using naive CD8+ T cells from PBMCs.

The CDR3 DNA is TGTGCCAGCAGCCTCCAGGACCAACCAGATACGCAGTATTTT. Its protein product is CASSLQDQPDTQYF. The gene calls are TRBV7-3 and TRBJ2-3; D is unclear. Germline V CDR1 and CDR2: SGHTA, FQGTGA. V was cut by 5 bases and J by 4 bases, with 13 bases left in between. The CDR3 has 14 residues.